A selection of T cell receptor beta chains follows, all from one sample in a study of T cell responses to AZD1222 COVID-19 vaccine. Using immunoSEQ multiplex PCR, the repertoire was profiled, and TCRdb retains in-frame clones only, with some absent. The sample lists about 150,000 clones, about 90% occurring once. The sample here was peripheral blood, taken on day 0 of MenACWY control vaccination. The receptors were sampled from an adult in good health. CDR3s include the opening cysteine and the closing phenylalanine or tryptophan. The order of the fields is CDR3 length, V gene, clone size, D gene, J gene, CDR3 protein, CDR3 DNA. A D gene is named only where the DNA matches it firmly. Clone sizes are given selectively: once, few, many, or a class where the clone is expanded.

>16|TRBV28|NA|TRBD1|TRBJ2-3
CASSSHRGMNTDTQYF
TGTGCCAGCAGTTCCCACAGGGGGATGAACACAGATACGCAGTATTTT
>15|TRBV5-1|once|TRBD1|TRBJ2-1
CASSLRQGDYNEQFF
TGCGCCAGCAGCTTGCGACAGGGGGATTACAATGAGCAGTTCTTC
>15|TRBV11-3|NA|NA|TRBJ2-7
CASSFSGLDSYEQYF
TGTGCCAGCAGCTTTTCCGGGCTAGATTCCTACGAGCAGTACTTC
>18|TRBV15|once|TRBD1|TRBJ1-5
CATSRGQFRKNSNQPQHF
TGTGCCACCAGCAGGGGACAGTTTCGGAAAAATAGCAATCAGCCCCAGCATTTT
>19|TRBV11-3|NA|TRBD2|TRBJ2-1
CASSFGTPLRGLAVNEQFF
TGTGCCAGCAGCTTCGGGACACCTCTCCGTGGACTAGCGGTCAATGAGCAGTTCTTC
>13|TRBV7-9|NA|NA|TRBJ2-1
CASSPRTSGEQFF
TGTGCCAGCAGCCCTAGGACATCGGGGGAGCAGTTCTTC
>15|TRBV19|NA|NA|TRBJ2-2
CASSMTGANTGELFF
TGTGCCAGTAGTATGACAGGAGCAAACACCGGGGAGCTGTTTTTT
>13|TRBV5-1|few|NA|TRBJ1-2
CASSLAQNYGYTF
TGCGCCAGCAGCTTGGCCCAGAACTATGGCTACACCTTC
>15|TRBV11-3|NA|TRBD2|TRBJ2-7
CASSLAGVMSYEQYF
TGTGCCAGCAGTTTAGCGGGGGTCATGTCCTACGAGCAGTACTTC
>17|TRBV9|NA|NA|TRBJ1-5
CASYLMGPEDSNQPQHF
TGTGCCAGCTACTTAATGGGCCCTGAAGATAGCAATCAGCCCCAGCATTTT
>16|TRBV28|NA|NA|TRBJ1-3
CASSLWVGGSGNTIYF
TGTGCCAGCAGTTTATGGGTCGGGGGCTCTGGAAACACCATATATTTT
>15|TRBV27|once|TRBD1|TRBJ1-6
CASSLEGASNSPLHF
TGTGCCAGCAGTTTGGAGGGGGCGAGTAATTCACCCCTCCACTTT
>14|TRBV4-1|NA|NA|TRBJ2-3
CASSQDRVRDTQYF
TGCGCCAGCAGCCAGGATCGGGTCAGGGATACGCAGTATTTT
>14|TRBV18|NA|NA|TRBJ1-2
CASSLGTLSSGYTF
TGTGCCAGCTCACTCGGGACCCTCTCGTCGGGCTACACCTTC
>13|TRBV6-5|NA|NA|TRBJ1-2
CASSSWGNYGYTF
TGTGCCAGCAGTTCTTGGGGTAACTATGGCTACACCTTC
>13|TRBV2|many|NA|TRBJ1-1
CASRTNWNTEAFF
TGTGCCAGCAGGACTAATTGGAACACTGAAGCTTTCTTT
>11|TRBV6-6|NA|NA|TRBJ1-3
CASTAGNTIYF
TGTGCCAGCACAGCTGGAAACACCATATATTTT
>14|TRBV4-1|NA|NA|TRBJ1-4
CASSLRVDDEKLFF
TGCGCCAGCAGCCTGAGGGTTGATGATGAAAAACTGTTTTTT
>15|TRBV6-5|NA|TRBD1|TRBJ2-3
CASRWGQGETDTQYF
TGTGCCAGCAGGTGGGGGCAGGGGGAGACAGATACGCAGTATTTT
>15|TRBV4-1|NA|NA|TRBJ1-6
CASSHWTDPNSPLHF
TGCGCCAGCAGCCATTGGACAGACCCCAATTCACCCCTCCACTTT
>14|TRBV30|NA|NA|TRBJ1-5
CAWSLGVGNQPQHF
TGTGCCTGGAGCCTCGGGGTAGGCAATCAGCCCCAGCATTTT
>14|TRBV5-8|few|TRBD1|TRBJ1-5
CASSLGQGAKPQHF
TGTGCCAGCAGCTTGGGACAGGGGGCCAAGCCCCAGCATTTT
>15|TRBV5-6|NA|NA|TRBJ1-5
CASSRTELSNQPQHF
TGTGCCAGCAGCAGGACGGAGCTAAGCAATCAGCCCCAGCATTTT
>14|TRBV6-2/TRBV6-3|few|TRBD1|TRBJ1-2
CASSVRTGDYGYTF
TGTGCCAGCAGTGTCCGGACAGGGGACTATGGCTACACCTTC
>13|TRBV6-5|NA|TRBD1|TRBJ1-5
CASRPTGAQPQHF
TGTGCCAGCAGACCGACAGGGGCTCAGCCCCAGCATTTT
>14|TRBV25-1|NA|NA|TRBJ1-6
CASSERGGHSPLHF
TGTGCCAGCAGTGAACGAGGGGGACATTCACCCCTCCACTTT
>14|TRBV9|NA|NA|TRBJ1-2
CASSVGAGIYGYTF
TGTGCCAGCAGCGTAGGAGCCGGGATCTATGGCTACACCTTC
>15|TRBV5-1|NA|NA|TRBJ1-4
CASSLEGLSREKLFF
TGCGCCAGCAGCTTGGAAGGACTCTCGCGCGAAAAACTGTTTTTT
>12|TRBV19|NA|TRBD1|TRBJ1-2
CASRTGGFGYTF
TGTGCCAGCCGGACAGGGGGCTTTGGCTACACCTTC
>17|TRBV5-1|NA|NA|TRBJ2-5
CASSSGRDRAFKETQYF
TGCGCCAGCAGCTCCGGGAGGGACAGGGCATTTAAAGAGACCCAGTACTTC
>13|TRBV3-1/TRBV3-2|once|NA|TRBJ1-6
CASSRQVDSPLHF
TGTGCCAGCAGCCGGCAGGTCGATTCACCCCTCCACTTT
>11|TRBV20-1|NA|NA|TRBJ2-3
CSASLGDTQYF
TGCAGTGCTAGCCTGGGAGATACGCAGTATTTT
>14|TRBV28|NA|TRBD1|TRBJ2-5
CASSVTGGGETQYF
TGTGCCAGCAGTGTAACAGGGGGAGGAGAGACCCAGTACTTC
>17|TRBV18|NA|TRBD1|TRBJ1-6
CASSPTGGARQHSPLHF
TGTGCCAGCTCACCAACAGGGGGCGCCCGACAACACTCACCCCTCCACTTT
>14|TRBV5-1|NA|NA|TRBJ1-1
CASSSGLGASEAFF
TGCGCCAGCAGCTCTGGCTTGGGGGCAAGTGAAGCTTTCTTT
>17|TRBV19|NA|TRBD1|TRBJ1-1
CASSPRDREFMNTEAFF
TGTGCCAGTAGTCCCCGGGACAGGGAATTTATGAACACTGAAGCTTTCTTT
>12|TRBV2|once|NA|TRBJ1-5
CASTRLNQPQHF
TGTGCCAGCACACGACTCAATCAGCCCCAGCATTTT
>14|TRBV5-1|NA|TRBD1|TRBJ1-6
CASHTGDYGSPLHF
TGCGCCAGCCATACAGGGGATTACGGTTCACCCCTCCACTTT
>14|TRBV24-1|NA|TRBD1|TRBJ1-1
CATSPTGVGTEAFF
TGTGCCACCAGTCCTACAGGGGTGGGCACTGAAGCTTTCTTT
>13|TRBV2|NA|NA|TRBJ1-2
CASSEQGNYGYTF
TGTGCCAGCAGCGAACAGGGAAACTATGGCTACACCTTC
>15|TRBV24-1|NA|NA|TRBJ2-2
CATSDLELGAGELFF
TGTGCCACCAGTGATTTGGAGCTCGGGGCCGGGGAGCTGTTTTTT
>15|TRBV3-1/TRBV3-2|NA|NA|TRBJ1-1
CASSQTRTGITEAFF
TGTGCCAGCAGCCAAACCCGAACAGGGATCACTGAAGCTTTCTTT
>14|TRBV21-1|NA|NA|TRBJ1-1
CASTPRGTNTEAFF
TGTGCCAGCACCCCAAGGGGTACGAACACTGAAGCTTTCTTT
>15|TRBV5-1|few|NA|TRBJ1-3
CASSLEGDAGNTIYF
TGCGCCAGCAGCTTGGAAGGGGATGCGGGAAACACCATATATTTT
>14|TRBV6-5|few|NA|TRBJ1-2
CASSLGGRSYGYTF
TGTGCCAGCAGCCTAGGCGGGCGTAGCTATGGCTACACCTTC
>17|TRBV19|few|NA|TRBJ2-3
CASSMERAIRSTDTQYF
TGTGCCAGTAGTATGGAGCGGGCCATCCGCAGCACAGATACGCAGTATTTT
>15|TRBV3-1/TRBV3-2|NA|NA|TRBJ1-1
CASSNRVLLNTEAFF
TGTGCCAGCAGCAACCGGGTCCTTCTTAACACTGAAGCTTTCTTT
>15|TRBV5-1|NA|TRBD2|TRBJ2-7
CASSWKAGGRDEQYF
TGCGCCAGCAGCTGGAAAGCGGGAGGGCGTGACGAGCAGTACTTC
>14|TRBV24-1|NA|TRBD2|TRBJ2-1
CATSPSGGNNEQFF
TGTGCCACCAGCCCTAGCGGGGGTAACAATGAGCAGTTCTTC
>15|TRBV28|once|TRBD2|TRBJ2-5
CASTTSGGSQETQYF
TGTGCCAGCACGACAAGCGGGGGCTCCCAAGAGACCCAGTACTTC
>14|TRBV19|NA|TRBD1|TRBJ1-5
CASSMTGYGQPQHF
TGTGCCAGTAGTATGACAGGGTACGGTCAGCCCCAGCATTTT
>16|TRBV4-1|NA|NA|TRBJ1-2
CASSQGEGRSNYGYTF
TGCGCCAGCAGCCAGGGGGAGGGCCGGTCTAACTATGGCTACACCTTC
>14|TRBV7-3|NA|NA|TRBJ2-1
CASSYTGFHNEQFF
TGTGCCAGCAGTTATACGGGATTCCACAATGAGCAGTTCTTC
>15|TRBV3-1/TRBV3-2|few|TRBD1|TRBJ1-2
CASSQGTGGAAGYTF
TGTGCCAGCAGCCAAGGGACAGGGGGCGCGGCTGGCTACACCTTC
>14|TRBV5-6|NA|TRBD1|TRBJ1-2
CASSLSGGIYGYTF
TGTGCCAGCAGCTTGTCAGGGGGCATTTATGGCTACACCTTC
>14|TRBV6-6|NA|NA|TRBJ1-3
CASSYGGSGNTIYF
TGTGCCAGCAGTTATGGAGGGTCTGGAAACACCATATATTTT
>11|TRBV13|NA|NA|TRBJ2-7
CASSANYEQYF
TGTGCCAGCAGCGCGAACTACGAGCAGTACTTC